A selection of T cell receptor beta chains follows, all from one sample in a study of T cell responses to AZD1222 COVID-19 vaccine. Libraries were prepared by immunoSEQ multiplex PCR; TCRdb keeps only in-frame clonotypes and omits some of them. The sample contains around 120,000 clones, around 90% of which appear only once. The input for sequencing was peripheral blood, taken on day 0 of AZD1222 vaccination. The receptors derive from an adult in good health. CDR3s include the opening cysteine and the closing phenylalanine or tryptophan.

j_call v_call cdr3_aa
TRBJ1-2 TRBV15 CATSNSGYGYTF
TRBJ1-3 TRBV7-2 CASSNPPGQGKTGNTIYF
TRBJ1-2 TRBV19 CASSHDTSYGYTF
TRBJ1-2 TRBV4-1 CASSQAGSDYGYTF
TRBJ2-7 TRBV7-2 CASSPSYEQYF
TRBJ2-1 TRBV20-1 CSAGTSAQFF
TRBJ2-7 TRBV9 CASSLSQTSGGIYEQYF
TRBJ2-7 TRBV27 CASSSTGTLLEVAYEQYF
TRBJ2-1 TRBV2 CASSEVASGRDLGQFF
TRBJ2-3 TRBV7-2 CASQTGPAADTQYF
TRBJ2-3 TRBV3-1/TRBV3-2 CASSQEAGVTDTQYF
TRBJ1-4 TRBV9 CASSVEGWGEKLFF
TRBJ1-1 TRBV11-3 CASSRRPNTEAFF
TRBJ1-6 TRBV4-2 CASSQEAGLNPYNSPLHF
TRBJ1-4 TRBV18 CASSPYPMTGVNEKLFF
TRBJ2-4 TRBV27 CASSLQGTGGRNIQYF
TRBJ1-3 TRBV3-1/TRBV3-2 CASSQVQGAGNTIYF
TRBJ2-1 TRBV7-2 CASNRQGGYNEQFF
TRBJ2-2 TRBV27 CASSFGTGRNTGELFF
TRBJ2-1 TRBV19 CASSIKGRRPRSEQFF
TRBJ2-5 TRBV6-2/TRBV6-3 CASSYARLAGQETQYF
TRBJ1-5 TRBV2 CASSEDRHSNQPQHF
TRBJ2-7 TRBV7-7 CASSPGLAYSYEQYF
TRBJ1-2 TRBV6-2/TRBV6-3 CASSYPSENTF
TRBJ1-6 TRBV5-5 CASSLATGVSPLHF
TRBJ1-1 TRBV18 CASSPSGQLNTEAFF
TRBJ1-2 TRBV5-6 CASSLISNNYGYTF
TRBJ1-1 TRBV2 CASKAGRTTEAFF
TRBJ1-1 TRBV5-1 CASSLGRDTEAFF
TRBJ1-1 TRBV2 CASKPGGIGTEAFF
TRBJ1-1 TRBV19 CASNQLQGADTEAFF
TRBJ1-2 TRBV19 CATRRDRVYGYTF
TRBJ1-2 TRBV9 CASKDRDNYGYTF
TRBJ1-5 TRBV11-2 CASSFTGNQPQHF
TRBJ1-2 TRBV7-3 CASSLLANYGYTF
TRBJ1-6 TRBV25-1 CASRDAGSPLHF
TRBJ1-3 TRBV18 CASSPIQGRESGNTIYF
TRBJ1-2 TRBV18 CASSPKEISGPYNYGYTF
TRBJ2-3 TRBV6-5 CASSRAGGDTQYF
TRBJ2-2 TRBV25-1 CASRQGADTGELFF
TRBJ2-1 TRBV7-2 CASSLVGTGNNEQFF
TRBJ1-1 TRBV7-6 CASSLDENTEAFF
TRBJ2-3 TRBV18 CASSPPALGVADTQYF
TRBJ1-1 TRBV6-6 CASSYDMGGTSKAFF
TRBJ2-1 TRBV29-1 CSVDRSGGDEQFF
TRBJ2-7 TRBV18 CASSPEETLYEQYF
TRBJ1-4 TRBV5-8 CASSLDRGVEKLFF
TRBJ1-2 TRBV14 CASRRTGVDYGYTF